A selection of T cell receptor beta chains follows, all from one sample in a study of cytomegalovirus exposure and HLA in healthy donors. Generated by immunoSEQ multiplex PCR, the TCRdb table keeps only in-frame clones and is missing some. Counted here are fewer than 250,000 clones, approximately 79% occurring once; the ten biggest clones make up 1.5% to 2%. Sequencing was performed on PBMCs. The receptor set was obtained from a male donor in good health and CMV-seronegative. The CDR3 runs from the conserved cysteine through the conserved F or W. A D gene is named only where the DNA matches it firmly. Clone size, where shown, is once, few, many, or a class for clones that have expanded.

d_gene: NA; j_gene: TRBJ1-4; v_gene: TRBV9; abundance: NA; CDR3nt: TGTGCCAGCAGCGTCAGGGGAAGCATAACTAATGAAAAACTGTTTTTT; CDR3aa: CASSVRGSITNEKLFF
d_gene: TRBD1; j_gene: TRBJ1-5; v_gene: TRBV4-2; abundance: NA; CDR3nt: TGTGCCAGCAGCCAGGCGGGACTACCGGGACAGGGGGTTCAGCCCCAGCATTTT; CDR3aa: CASSQAGLPGQGVQPQHF
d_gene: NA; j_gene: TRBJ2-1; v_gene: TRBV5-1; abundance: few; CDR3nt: TGCGCCAGCAGCTCTGGGGTCGGGGGGCCGTACAATGAGCAGTTCTTC; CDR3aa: CASSSGVGGPYNEQFF
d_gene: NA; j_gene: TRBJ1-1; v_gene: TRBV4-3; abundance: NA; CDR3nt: TGCGCCAGCAGCCAAACTACGGGGAACACTGAAGCTTTCTTT; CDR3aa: CASSQTTGNTEAFF
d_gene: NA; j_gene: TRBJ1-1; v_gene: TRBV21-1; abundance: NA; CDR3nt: TGTGCCAGTTCGGAGGGCTTTGGGACTGAAGCTTTCTTT; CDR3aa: CASSEGFGTEAFF
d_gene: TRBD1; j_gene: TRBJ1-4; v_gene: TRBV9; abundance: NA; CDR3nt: TGTGCCAGCAGCGTCTCCCCCCCCGGGACAGGGGGTGAAAAACTGTTTTTT; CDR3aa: CASSVSPPGTGGEKLFF
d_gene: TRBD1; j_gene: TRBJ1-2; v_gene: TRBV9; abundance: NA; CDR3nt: TGTGCCAGCAGCGTCTCCTCGACAGGGGTTGAGTATGGCTACACCTTC; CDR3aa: CASSVSSTGVEYGYTF
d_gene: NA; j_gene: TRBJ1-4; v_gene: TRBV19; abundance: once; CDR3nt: TGTGCCAGTAGTCCCCCCAGGCGCCAAGATGAAAAACTGTTTTTT; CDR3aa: CASSPPRRQDEKLFF
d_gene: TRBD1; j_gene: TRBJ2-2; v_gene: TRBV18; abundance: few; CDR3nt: TGTGCCAGCTCACCACCGAGGGCAGGGGGCACGAACACCGGGGAGCTGTTTTTT; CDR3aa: CASSPPRAGGTNTGELFF
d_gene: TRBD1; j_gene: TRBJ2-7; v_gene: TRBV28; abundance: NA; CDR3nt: TGTGCCAGCGGGGGACAGGGTTTCTACGAGCAGTACTTC; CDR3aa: CASGGQGFYEQYF
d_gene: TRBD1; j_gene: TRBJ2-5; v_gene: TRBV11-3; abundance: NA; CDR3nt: TGTGCCAGCAGCTTAGGGGGGACAGGGTCCGGGGAGACCCAGTACTTC; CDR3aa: CASSLGGTGSGETQYF
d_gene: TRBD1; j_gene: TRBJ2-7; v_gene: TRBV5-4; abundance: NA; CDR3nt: TGTGCCAGCAGCTTGTTCGGGACAGGGAACGAGCAGTACTTC; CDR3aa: CASSLFGTGNEQYF
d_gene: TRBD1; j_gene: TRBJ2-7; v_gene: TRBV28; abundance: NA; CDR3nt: TGTGCCAGCAGCGTCTGGGACAGGGGGTTAGACGAGCAGTACTTC; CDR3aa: CASSVWDRGLDEQYF
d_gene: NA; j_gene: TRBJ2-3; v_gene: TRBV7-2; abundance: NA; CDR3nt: TGTGCCAGCAGCTTAACTCAGCGAACCACAGATACGCAGTATTTT; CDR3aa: CASSLTQRTTDTQYF
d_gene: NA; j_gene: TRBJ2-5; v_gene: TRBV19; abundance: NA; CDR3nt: TGTGCCAGTAGCACTGACGGGTCCGGGACCCAGTACTTC; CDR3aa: CASSTDGSGTQYF
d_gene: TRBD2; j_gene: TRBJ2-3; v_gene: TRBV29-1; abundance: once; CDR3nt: TGCAGCGTTGGCTTTCGGGGGGGTACTAGCACAGATACGCAGTATTTT; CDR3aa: CSVGFRGGTSTDTQYF
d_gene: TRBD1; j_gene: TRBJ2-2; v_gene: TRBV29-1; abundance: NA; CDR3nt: TGCAGCGTTGGGACAGGGTTCACCGGGGAGCTGTTTTTT; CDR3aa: CSVGTGFTGELFF
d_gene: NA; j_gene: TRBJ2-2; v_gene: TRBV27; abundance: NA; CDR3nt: TGTGCCAGCCTAGCATCGGGCACCGGGGAGCTGTTTTTT; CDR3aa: CASLASGTGELFF
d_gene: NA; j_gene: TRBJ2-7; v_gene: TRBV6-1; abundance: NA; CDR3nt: TGTGCCAGCAGAGAAAGGGGCTACGAGCAGTACTTC; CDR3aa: CASRERGYEQYF
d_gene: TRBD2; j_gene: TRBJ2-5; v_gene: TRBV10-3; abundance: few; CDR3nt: TGTGCCATCAGTGAGACCCACCTCCCTAGCGGGGGGCAAGAGACCCAGTACTTC; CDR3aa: CAISETHLPSGGQETQYF
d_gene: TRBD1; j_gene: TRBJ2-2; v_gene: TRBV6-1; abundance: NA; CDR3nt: TGTGCCAGCAGCACAGGGGTCCCCGGGGAGCTGTTTTTT; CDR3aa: CASSTGVPGELFF
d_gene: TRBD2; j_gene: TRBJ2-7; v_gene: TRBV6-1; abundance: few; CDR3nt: TGTGCCAGCCGGGGGGGGGCGGTCTACGAGCAGTACTTC; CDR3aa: CASRGGAVYEQYF
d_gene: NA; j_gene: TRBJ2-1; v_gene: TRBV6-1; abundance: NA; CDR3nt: TGTGCCAGCAGTGATTTTAGAGGGCAGTTCTTC; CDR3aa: CASSDFRGQFF
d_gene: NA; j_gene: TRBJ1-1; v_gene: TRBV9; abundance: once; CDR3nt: TGTGCCAGCAGCACCAGGGAACTAAGCACTGAAGCTTTCTTT; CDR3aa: CASSTRELSTEAFF
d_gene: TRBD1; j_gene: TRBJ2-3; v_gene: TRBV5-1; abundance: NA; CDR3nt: TGCGCCAGCAGCGCATACAGGGGGCTCCCAGATACGCAGTATTTT; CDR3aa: CASSAYRGLPDTQYF
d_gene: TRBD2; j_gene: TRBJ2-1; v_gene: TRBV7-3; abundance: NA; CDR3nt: TGTGCCAGCAGCTCACTAGCGGGCGTCAACAATGAGCAGTTCTTC; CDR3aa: CASSSLAGVNNEQFF
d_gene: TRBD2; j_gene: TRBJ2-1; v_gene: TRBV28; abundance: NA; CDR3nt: TGTGCCAGCTGGGCTAGCGGGGTAAATGAGCAGTTCTTC; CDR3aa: CASWASGVNEQFF
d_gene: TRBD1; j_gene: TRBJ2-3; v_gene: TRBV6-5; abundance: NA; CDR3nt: TGTGCCAGCAGGGGGACAGAGAGTAGCACAGATACGCAGTATTTT; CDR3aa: CASRGTESSTDTQYF
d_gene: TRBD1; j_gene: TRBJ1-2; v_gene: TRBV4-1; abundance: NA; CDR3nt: TGCGCCAGCAGCGATCGACAGGGTATTTATGGCTACACCTTC; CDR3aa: CASSDRQGIYGYTF
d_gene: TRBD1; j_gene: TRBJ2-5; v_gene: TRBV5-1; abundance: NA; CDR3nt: TGCGCCAGCAGCCCTGGGACAGGGGGACAAGAGACCCAGTACTTC; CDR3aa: CASSPGTGGQETQYF
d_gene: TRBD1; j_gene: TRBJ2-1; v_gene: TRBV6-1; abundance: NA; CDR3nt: TGTGCCAGCAGTGTCTCCCCTCCGGGACAGGGTGAGCAGTTCTTC; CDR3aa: CASSVSPPGQGEQFF
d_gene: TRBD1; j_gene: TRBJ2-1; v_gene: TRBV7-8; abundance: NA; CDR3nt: TGTGCCAGCAGCAGCCGGGACAGGGAAAAGAATGAGCAGTTCTTC; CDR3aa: CASSSRDREKNEQFF
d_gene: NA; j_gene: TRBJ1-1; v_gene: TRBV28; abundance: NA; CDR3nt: TGTGCCAGCAGCTCACAGCAGATGGACACTGAAGCTTTCTTT; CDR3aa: CASSSQQMDTEAFF
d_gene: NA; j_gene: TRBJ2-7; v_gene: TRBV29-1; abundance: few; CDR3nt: TGCAGCGTCGGTCCCCAGGCTCCCTCCTACGAGCAGTACTTC; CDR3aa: CSVGPQAPSYEQYF
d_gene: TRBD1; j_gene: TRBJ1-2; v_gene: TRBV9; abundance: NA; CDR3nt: TGTGCCAGCAGCCCAGGGGGGTCTCCTCGGGGCTACACCTTC; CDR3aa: CASSPGGSPRGYTF
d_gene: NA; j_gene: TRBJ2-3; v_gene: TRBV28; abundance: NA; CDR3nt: TGTGCCAGCAGTTCCCGGGGAGGGGGGACAGATACGCAGTATTTT; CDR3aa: CASSSRGGGTDTQYF
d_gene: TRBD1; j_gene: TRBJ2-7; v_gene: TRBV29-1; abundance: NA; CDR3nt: TGCAGCGTCCGGGACAGGGTAACCTACGAGCAGTACTTC; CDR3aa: CSVRDRVTYEQYF
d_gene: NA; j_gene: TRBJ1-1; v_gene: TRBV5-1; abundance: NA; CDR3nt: TGCGCCAGCAGCCCCGGACACGGGGGCACTGAAGCTTTCTTT; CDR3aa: CASSPGHGGTEAFF
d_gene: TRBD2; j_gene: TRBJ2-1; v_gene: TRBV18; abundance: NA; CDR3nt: TGTGCCAGCTCACCTATGACTAGCGGGGGGGATGAGCAGTTCTTC; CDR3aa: CASSPMTSGGDEQFF
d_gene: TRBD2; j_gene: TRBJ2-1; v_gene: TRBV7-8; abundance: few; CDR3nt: TGTGCCAGCACCCCAAAGACGCTAGCGGGACGATACAATGAGCAGTTCTTC; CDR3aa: CASTPKTLAGRYNEQFF
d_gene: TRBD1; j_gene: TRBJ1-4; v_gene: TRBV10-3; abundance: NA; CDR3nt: TGTGCCATCAGTGACCAGGACAGGACAACTAATGAAAAACTGTTTTTT; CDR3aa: CAISDQDRTTNEKLFF
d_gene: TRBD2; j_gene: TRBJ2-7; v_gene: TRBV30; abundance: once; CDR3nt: TGTGCCTGGAGTTCGAAGCGGGAGGGGATCTACGAGCAGTACTTC; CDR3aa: CAWSSKREGIYEQYF
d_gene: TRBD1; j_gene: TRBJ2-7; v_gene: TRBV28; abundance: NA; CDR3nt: TGTGCCAGCAGCTCCTCAGACAGGGACGAGCAGTACTTC; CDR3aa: CASSSSDRDEQYF
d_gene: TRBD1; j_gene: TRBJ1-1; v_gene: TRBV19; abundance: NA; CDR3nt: TGTGCCAGTAGTCCTTACAGGGGGATAAACACTGAAGCTTTCTTT; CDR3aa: CASSPYRGINTEAFF
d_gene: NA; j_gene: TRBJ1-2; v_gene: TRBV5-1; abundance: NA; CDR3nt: TGCGCCAGCAGCTTGGCCTCTGGGCTCGGCTATGGCTACACCTTC; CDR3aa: CASSLASGLGYGYTF
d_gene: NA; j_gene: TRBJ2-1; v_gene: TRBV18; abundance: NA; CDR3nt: TGTGCCAGCTCACGGGAGTTCGGTAGCTCCTACAATGAGCAGTTCTTC; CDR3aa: CASSREFGSSYNEQFF